The rows below give T cell receptor beta chains drawn from one sample of a study of blood T cell repertoires in COVID-19. Some clones are missing from TCRdb's copy, which holds only in-frame ones; the method was immunoSEQ multiplex PCR. The sample has 390,000 or so clones; about 89% are singletons. Sequenced material: peripheral blood. All receptors come from a woman aged 25 to 45 with COVID-19, enrolled during active disease. Each CDR3 is given with its conserved first and last residue. D genes are given only for firm matches. Some rows have no size entry. The others give once, few or many, or a class for an expanded clone.

abundance,j_gene,v_gene,d_gene,len,CDR3aa,CDR3nt
NA,TRBJ2-2,TRBV28,NA,14,CASSWGANTGELFF,TGTGCCAGCAGTTGGGGCGCGAACACCGGGGAGCTGTTTTTT
NA,TRBJ1-1,TRBV18,NA,12,CASSPGDTEAFF,TGTGCCAGCTCACCGGGAGACACTGAAGCTTTCTTT
NA,TRBJ2-7,TRBV4-1,TRBD2,19,CASSQVSEGGTSGIDEQYF,TGCGCCAGCAGCCAAGTATCGGAGGGTGGGACTAGCGGGATCGACGAGCAGTACTTC
NA,TRBJ2-1,TRBV9,TRBD2,16,CASSAIAGSTYNEQFF,TGTGCCAGCAGCGCGATAGCGGGAAGCACCTACAATGAGCAGTTCTTC
NA,TRBJ1-5,TRBV27,TRBD1,14,CASSGTDLRQPQHF,TGTGCCAGCAGTGGGACAGATCTTAGGCAGCCCCAGCATTTT
NA,TRBJ2-5,TRBV5-4,NA,15,CASSLAGGLGETQYF,TGTGCCAGCAGCTTGGCCGGGGGGCTGGGAGAGACCCAGTACTTC
NA,TRBJ1-1,TRBV9,NA,14,CASSAPPADTEAFF,TGTGCCAGCAGCGCCCCCCCTGCGGACACTGAAGCTTTCTTT
NA,TRBJ2-2,TRBV3-1/TRBV3-2,NA,14,CASSRLANTGELFF,TGTGCCAGCAGCCGACTAGCGAACACCGGGGAGCTGTTTTTT
few,TRBJ2-2,TRBV24-1,TRBD1,17,CATSDPKDRGNTGELFF,TGTGCCACCAGTGATCCAAAGGACAGGGGAAATACCGGGGAGCTGTTTTTT
NA,TRBJ1-2,TRBV6-5,NA,13,CATWGGGNYGYTF,TGTGCCACCTGGGGAGGGGGTAACTATGGCTACACCTTC
NA,TRBJ2-7,TRBV7-8,NA,16,CASSLAVFAGTYEQYF,TGTGCCAGCAGCTTAGCCGTCTTTGCGGGGACCTACGAGCAGTACTTC
once,TRBJ2-7,TRBV27,NA,13,CASSRAGDYEQYF,TGTGCCAGCAGTAGGGCAGGGGACTACGAGCAGTACTTC
NA,TRBJ2-1,TRBV11-2,NA,13,CASTDLLANEQFF,TGTGCCAGCACCGATTTACTAGCAAATGAGCAGTTCTTC
NA,TRBJ2-1,TRBV15,TRBD2,15,CATSTGRESYNEQFF,TGTGCCACCAGTACCGGGCGGGAGTCCTACAATGAGCAGTTCTTC
NA,TRBJ1-2,TRBV30,NA,10,CACQGYGYTF,TGTGCCTGTCAGGGCTATGGCTACACCTTC
NA,TRBJ2-1,TRBV28,TRBD2,13,CASRGSGLWEQFF,TGTGCCAGCAGGGGGTCGGGACTATGGGAGCAGTTCTTC
once,TRBJ2-1,TRBV30,NA,11,CALAYMNEQFF,TGTGCCCTAGCGTATATGAATGAGCAGTTCTTC
few,TRBJ2-7,TRBV28,TRBD2,13,CASSFKVIGREYF,TGTGCCAGCAGTTTTAAGGTGATAGGGAGGGAGTACTTC
NA,TRBJ2-1,TRBV7-3,TRBD2,15,CASSLGSGKINEQFF,TGTGCCAGCAGCTTAGGTAGCGGGAAGATTAATGAGCAGTTCTTC
NA,TRBJ1-5,TRBV24-1,TRBD1,14,CATSAGTVNQPQHF,TGTGCCACCAGTGCCGGGACAGTCAATCAGCCCCAGCATTTT
NA,TRBJ2-7,TRBV28,NA,18,CASSNRPFKTGTATEQYF,TGTGCCAGCAGTAACCGCCCATTTAAAACCGGGACTGCCACCGAGCAGTACTTC
NA,TRBJ2-3,TRBV9,TRBD2,16,CASSVGSGISTDTQYF,TGTGCCAGCAGCGTAGGGAGCGGGATTAGCACAGATACGCAGTATTTT
once,TRBJ2-7,TRBV6-5,TRBD1,14,CASTKDRGPYEQYF,TGTGCCAGCACCAAGGACAGGGGACCCTACGAGCAGTACTTC
many,TRBJ2-5,TRBV7-9,NA,13,CASSPPLAETQYF,TGTGCCAGCAGCCCCCCCCTGGCTGAGACCCAGTACTTC
NA,TRBJ1-5,TRBV28,NA,14,CASSLRVLNQPQHF,TGTGCCAGCAGTCTCAGGGTCCTAAATCAGCCCCAGCATTTT
NA,TRBJ2-3,TRBV7-2,NA,16,CASSLNLYSRTDTQYF,TGTGCCAGCAGCTTAAATTTGTACAGCCGCACAGATACGCAGTATTTT
NA,TRBJ2-7,TRBV30,TRBD2,23,CAWSGDLGFLAGGPAAPAYEQYF,TGTGCCTGGAGTGGGGACTTGGGTTTTTTAGCGGGAGGACCAGCTGCCCCCGCCTACGAGCAGTACTTC
NA,TRBJ2-1,TRBV14,TRBD2,17,CASSRARSGSSYNEQFF,TGTGCCAGCAGCCGGGCCCGGAGCGGGAGCTCCTACAATGAGCAGTTCTTC
once,TRBJ2-1,TRBV9,NA,18,CASSVVGSRALAYNEQFF,TGTGCCAGCAGCGTAGTTGGTTCGAGGGCGTTAGCCTACAATGAGCAGTTCTTC
few,TRBJ2-1,TRBV28,TRBD2,17,CASSSVEGGLAANEQFF,TGTGCCAGCAGTTCAGTCGAGGGGGGACTAGCGGCCAATGAGCAGTTCTTC
NA,TRBJ2-7,TRBV5-4,TRBD2,14,CASSSGTSGYEQYF,TGTGCCAGCAGCTCCGGGACTAGCGGGTACGAGCAGTACTTC
NA,TRBJ2-7,TRBV29-1,NA,13,CSVQPGQKYEQYF,TGCAGCGTACAACCGGGACAAAAGTACGAGCAGTACTTC
NA,TRBJ2-2,TRBV19,TRBD2,16,CASSMLAGGPTGELFF,TGTGCCAGTAGTATGTTAGCGGGAGGGCCCACCGGGGAGCTGTTTTTT
NA,TRBJ2-1,TRBV7-3,TRBD2,14,CASSTGLAGNEQFF,TGTGCCAGCAGCACGGGACTAGCGGGGAATGAGCAGTTCTTC
NA,TRBJ1-5,TRBV4-1,NA,12,CASSQGGEPQHF,TGCGCCAGCAGCCAGGGAGGGGAGCCCCAGCATTTT
NA,TRBJ2-5,TRBV15,NA,15,CATSREGGQGETQYF,TGTGCCACCAGCAGGGAGGGCGGCCAAGGGGAGACCCAGTACTTC
NA,TRBJ2-7,TRBV6-5,TRBD2,15,CASSTSGTRIYEQYF,TGTGCCAGCAGTACCTCCGGGACTAGGATCTACGAGCAGTACTTC
few,TRBJ1-2,TRBV19,NA,14,CASNTLAGGYGYTF,TGTGCCAGTAACACTCTGGCCGGCGGCTATGGCTACACCTTC
NA,TRBJ2-7,TRBV19,TRBD1,14,CASSIGTGGYEQYF,TGTGCCAGTAGTATTGGGACAGGGGGTTACGAGCAGTACTTC
NA,TRBJ2-1,TRBV4-3,NA,17,CASSQDPPRGGYNEQFF,TGCGCCAGCAGCCAAGATCCTCCGCGGGGTGGATACAATGAGCAGTTCTTC
NA,TRBJ1-1,TRBV5-1,NA,15,CASSLGGVVDTEAFF,TGCGCCAGCAGCTTGGGCGGGGTGGTGGACACTGAAGCTTTCTTT
NA,TRBJ2-7,TRBV10-3,TRBD1,13,CAIRMDRGYEQYF,TGTGCCATCAGGATGGACAGGGGCTACGAGCAGTACTTC
NA,TRBJ1-5,TRBV7-8,NA,13,CASSLIESGRQHF,TGTGCCAGCAGCTTAATCGAATCAGGTCGGCAGCATTTT
few,TRBJ2-1,TRBV2,TRBD2,15,CASSGTSGSYNEQFF,TGTGCCAGCAGCGGGACTAGCGGGAGCTACAATGAGCAGTTCTTC
NA,TRBJ1-5,TRBV5-6,NA,15,CASSSKDITNQPQHF,TGTGCCAGCAGCTCCAAGGACATTACCAATCAGCCCCAGCATTTT
NA,TRBJ2-7,TRBV12-2,NA,15,CASRLERTDSYEQYF,TGTGCAAGTCGCTTAGAGAGGACTGATTCCTACGAGCAGTACTTC